The 3 T cell receptor beta chains below all came from one sample that was sequenced in a study of radiotherapy plus CTLA-4 blockade in lung cancer. Only in-frame clones appear in the TCRdb table, and some are missing; sequencing was by immunoSEQ multiplex PCR. The repertoire holds about 78,000 clones, with around 87% as singletons. The sample consisted of peripheral blood, taken from a patient treated with radiotherapy plus ipilimumab. The source is a human donor with non-small cell lung cancer who had stable disease on radiotherapy plus ipilimumab.

The chain links TRBV28 to TRBJ1-5; the D is unclear. The CDR3 has 15 residues. Germline CDR1 MDHEN, CDR2 SYDVKM. The ends were cut back, 1 base at V and 2 bases at J, with 9 bases in the middle. DNA for the CDR3: TGTGCCAGCAGTTTATCCCTGGCAGGCAATCAGCCCCAGCATTTT. Translating gives CASSLSLAGNQPQHF.

The chain uses TRBV5-1 and TRBJ1-6; 9 nucleotides align to TRBD1. V was pared by 4 bases and J by 10 bases, with 9 bases of the junction left unmatched. This CDR3 has 15 amino acids. Germline V gene sequence: CDR1 SGHRS, CDR2 YFSETQ. In DNA form, the CDR3 reads TGCGCCAGCAGCGGTGACAGGGGGGGCAGCTCACCCCTCCACTTT. It is translated as CASSGDRGGSSPLHF.

The V gene is TRBV7-3, the J gene TRBJ2-5; a possible D gene is TRBD2 (6 bases). From germline, CDR1 is SGHTA and CDR2 FQGTGA. This CDR3 has 16 amino acids. Deletions cut 5 bases from V and 1 base from J, with 17 bases between. The CDR3 DNA sequence: TGTGCCAGCAGCCTACGACCGGGGGTGTCCCAAGAGACCCAGTACTTC. Protein sequence: CASSLRPGVSQETQYF.